Shown below are 26 T cell receptor beta chains from a single sample sequenced in a study of shared clonotypes between healthy human individuals. Data came from immunoSEQ multiplex PCR; TCRdb stores just in-frame clones and leaves some out. The sample carries around 600,000 clones, around 96% recorded once. In the naive CD8 group, cells lacked CD45RO and were positively selected for CCR7, so terminally differentiated effector memory CD45RA+ cells were left out. The specimen sequenced was naive CD8+ T cells sorted from blood. Source of these receptors: a woman aged 30 to 39 in good health.

The chain uses TRBV28 and TRBJ2-3; tentative D call: TRBD2 (6 bases). Germline CDR1 MDHEN, CDR2 SYDVKM. V was clipped by 6 bases and J by 5 bases, with 15 bases between them. The CDR3 runs to 14 residues. The CDR3: CASRPVGEVDTQYF. CDR3 bases: TGTGCCAGCAGGCCCGTTGGGGAGGTAGATACGCAGTATTTT.

The V gene is TRBV5-1, the J gene TRBJ2-3, with D perhaps matching TRBD1 (6 bases). This CDR3 comprises 18 residues. Germline-derived CDR1 and CDR2 are SGHRS and YFSETQ. V was pared by 0 bases and J by 6 bases, with 23 bases between. The CDR3 region is CASSLDRVGVGAADTQYF. The CDR3 DNA reads as TGCGCCAGCAGCTTGGATCGAGTGGGAGTGGGGGCGGCGGATACGCAGTATTTT.

This clone is a singleton in its sample. The V call is TRBV28, the J call TRBJ1-4, with TRBD1 identical over 11 bases. The V gene end was trimmed by 7 bases and the J gene end by 2 bases; junction bases not matched to a gene: 12. Germline V gene data show CDR1 as MDHEN and CDR2 as SYDVKM. The CDR3 is 18 amino acids. CDR3 sequence reads: CASNRPPGQGVTNEKLFF. The CDR3, as DNA: TGTGCCAGCAACCGCCCCCCGGGACAGGGGGTTACTAATGAAAAACTGTTTTTT.

The CDR3 loop reads CASSKVEVGIQYF. For the CDR3, the DNA is TGTGCCAGCAGCAAAGTTGAAGTAGGCATTCAGTACTTC. The chain employs TRBV21-1 and TRBJ2-4. TRBV21-1 is recorded as a pseudogene. The CDR3 has 13 residues.

This clone was detected only a few times. This chain uses TRBV5-4 with TRBJ2-7; D not resolved. Germline V lookup: CDR1 SGHNT, CDR2 YYREEE (reference sequence). V was pared by 4 bases and J by 1 base, with 12 bases between. The CDR3 length is 14 residues. The CDR3 coding sequence is TGTGCCAGCAGCCTTACTTCGTCATCCTACGAGCAGTACTTC. It is translated as CASSLTSSSYEQYF.

This chain connects TRBV28 to TRBJ2-7; possible D gene TRBD1, 5 bases. The length of the CDR3 is 14 residues. V lost 2 bases and J 6 bases, leaving 14 bases between the germline ends. Germline V gene lookup returns CDR1 MDHEN and CDR2 SYDVKM. The CDR3 coding sequence is TGTGCCAGCAGTTTAATTGCAGGGTGGGGCGAGCAGTACTTC. Amino acids: CASSLIAGWGEQYF. Full variable domain (rest looked up from reference TRBV28 and TRBJ2-7): DVKVTQSSRYLVKRTGEKVFLECVQDMDHENMFWYRQDPGLGLRLIYFSYDVKMKEKGDIPEGYSVSREKKERFSLILESASTNQTSMYLCASSLIAGWGEQYFGPGTRLTVT.

The V and J genes are TRBV29-1 and TRBJ2-7, with D perhaps matching TRBD1 (5 bases). The CDR3 totals 13 residues. CDR1 and CDR2 from the germline V gene are SQVTM and ANQGSEA. With 6 bases removed from V and 1 base from J, the gap between germline ends came to 13 bases. CDR3 nucleotides: TGCAGCGTCGGACAAGAACTATCCTACGAGCAGTACTTC. Its protein product is CSVGQELSYEQYF.

J is TRBJ2-7 and V is TRBV4-1; tentatively, D is TRBD2 (5 bases). Germline assignment: CDR1 MGHRA and CDR2 YSYEKL. This CDR3 is 16 amino acids long. Trimming removed 1 base from V and 11 bases from J, with 24 bases in between. The CDR3 DNA is TGCGCCAGCAGCCAAGGGGTGGGAGCGGAGGAGCCTAAGGAGTACTTC. This translates into CASSQGVGAEEPKEYF.

The chain uses TRBV28 and TRBJ1-2, with TRBD1 as a possible D gene (5 bases). CDR1 and CDR2 from the germline V gene are MDHEN and SYDVKM. Trimming took off 3 bases at V and 4 bases at J, with 15 bases between the two ends. CDR3 size: 15 residues. CDR3 DNA: TGTGCCAGCAGTTTTATCGGGGGATACGGCTATGGCTACACCTTC. Residues: CASSFIGGYGYGYTF.

V and J are TRBV11-2 and TRBJ1-4; TRBD1 agrees at 8 bases. Germline values: CDR1 SGHAT, CDR2 FQNNGV. This CDR3 has 15 amino acids. The V and J ends lost 5 bases and 4 bases, in that order; junction bases with no gene match: 6. CDR3 residues: CASSVGQGLNEKLFF. The CDR3, as DNA: TGTGCCAGCAGCGTAGGACAGGGTCTTAATGAAAAACTGTTTTTT.

CDR3 bases: TGTGCCAGCAGTGCCGCTGGGGGGATTTACGAGCAGTACTTC. Translation gives CASSAAGGIYEQYF. This sequence joins TRBV9 and TRBJ2-7, with a tentative D call TRBD2 (6 bases). CDR3 length equals 14 residues. Between the trimmed V and J ends, which lost 5 bases and 4 bases, there was a span of 16 bases. CDR1 SGDLS and CDR2 YYNGEE come from the germline V gene.

The chain recombines TRBV19 with TRBJ1-5; D remains ambiguous. Trimming stripped 6 bases from V and 7 bases from J, with 16 bases between. CDR1 is LNHDA, CDR2 SQIVND, per germline (reference sequence). The CDR3 consists of 14 residues. CDR3 region: CASRLVTGLQPQHF. The CDR3 DNA is TGTGCCAGTAGGCTGGTAACCGGATTACAGCCCCAGCATTTT. The full variable domain, with the rest looked up from reference TRBV19 and TRBJ1-5, is DGGITQSPKYLFRKEGQNVTLSCEQNLNHDAMYWYRQDPGQGLRLIYYSQIVNDFQKGDIAEGYSVSREKKESFPLTVTSAQKNPTAFYLCASRLVTGLQPQHFGDGTRLSIL.

This chain joins TRBV5-6 and TRBJ2-5; TRBD2 agrees at 10 bases. TRBJ2-7 explains the end of the DNA better; the J call may be wrong. The CDR3 has 15 amino acids. CDR1 and CDR2 (germline): SGHDT, YYEEEE. The CDR3 reads CASSRLGLADYEQYF. Here the CDR3 DNA reads TGTGCCAGCAGCCGGCTCGGACTAGCGGACTACGAGCAGTACTTC.

This chain connects TRBV9 to TRBJ2-7; tentative D call: TRBD2 (6 bases). CDR3 length: 13 residues. Trimming took 0 bases from V and 5 from J, leaving 9 bases between them. The germline V gene has CDR1 SGDLS and CDR2 YYNGEE. The CDR3 bases are TGTGCCAGCAGCGTAGTCGGGAGTGACGAGCAGTACTTC. It translates to CASSVVGSDEQYF.

The J gene is TRBJ2-1, the V gene TRBV27, with 13 nucleotides matching TRBD2. V was pared by 5 bases and J by 3 bases, with 10 bases of the junction left unmatched. Germline CDR1 is MNHEY and CDR2 is SMNVEV (reference sequence). The CDR3 runs 18 residues. Here the CDR3 DNA reads TGTGCCAGCAGTCTCCGGGGACTAGCGGGGTACCTCTACAATGAGCAGTTCTTC. Translated, it gives CASSLRGLAGYLYNEQFF.

The chain recombines TRBV21-1 with TRBJ2-1; TRBD2, the D gene given by the table, was not confirmed from the DNA. TRBV21-1 is a known pseudogene. The CDR3 extends over 13 amino acids. The CDR3 DNA reads as TGTGCCAGCACCTTGAGCTCCTACAATGAGCAGTTCTTC. It codes for CASTLSSYNEQFF.

This chain links TRBV11-2 with TRBJ1-1; D call uncertain. Trimming removed 1 base at V and 5 bases at J, with 14 bases between. CDR1 is SGHAT, CDR2 FQNNGV, per germline. CDR3 length equals 15 residues. The CDR3 DNA reads TGTGCCAGCAGCTTAGGTCCCGGCCACACTACTGAAGCTTTCTTT. Its translation is CASSLGPGHTTEAFF.

This clone has a handful of counts. The V call is TRBV11-2, the J call TRBJ2-3, with D uncertain. This CDR3 has 12 amino acids. Per the germline V gene, CDR1 is SGHAT and CDR2 is FQNNGV. Trimming cost V 0 bases and J 4 bases, with 2 bases left between them. The CDR3 sequence: CASSLDPDTQYF. CDR3 DNA: TGTGCCAGCAGCTTAGATCCAGATACGCAGTATTTT.

The chain joins TRBV28 to TRBJ2-5, with 10 bases lining up with TRBD2. The V and J ends lost 3 bases and 11 bases, in that order; junction bases with no gene match: 9. Germline values: CDR1 MDHEN, CDR2 SYDVKM. This CDR3 is built from 14 residues. CDR3 in DNA: TGTGCCAGCAGTTTTGTCCTAGCGGGAGATGGGCAGTACTTC. Translating it yields CASSFVLAGDGQYF.

J is TRBJ2-5 and V is TRBV5-1, with 7 nucleotides matching TRBD1. The CDR3 is 15 residues long. Germline lookup yields CDR1 SGHRS and CDR2 YFSETQ. J lost 4 bases, V lost 3 bases, and 9 bases had no gene match. The DNA of the CDR3 is TGCGCCAGCAGCTCAGGACAGGCTGCGGGAGAGACCCAGTACTTC. Its translation is CASSSGQAAGETQYF.

This clone was detected once. The rearrangement uses TRBV7-9 and TRBJ1-3; D is undetermined. Looked up from germline, CDR1 is SEHNR and CDR2 is FQNEAQ (reference sequence). The CDR3 loop spans 12 amino acids. V was clipped by 6 bases and J by 4 bases, with 7 bases between them. CDR3 bases: TGTGCCAGCAGGGCGCAGGGAAACACCATATATTTT. Translation: CASRAQGNTIYF. The full variable domain, completed using reference TRBV7-9 and TRBJ1-3, is DTGVSQNPRHKITKRGQNVTFRCDPISEHNRLYWYRQTLGQGPEFLTYFQNEAQLEKSRLLSDRFSAERPKGSFSTLEIQRTEQGDSAMYLCASRAQGNTIYFGEGSWLTVV.

This clone was found once. The chain is built from TRBV27 and TRBJ2-1, with 12 bases fitting TRBD1. Germline V lookup: CDR1 MNHEY, CDR2 SMNVEV (reference sequence). CDR3 length: 15 amino acids. V shed 8 bases, J shed 3 bases, and the junction held 5 bases outside the gene matches. The CDR3 bases are TGTGCCAGCGGGGGGACAGGGGGCGACTACAATGAGCAGTTCTTC. This encodes CASGGTGGDYNEQFF.

The chain uses TRBV27 and TRBJ2-3; tentatively, D is TRBD2 (6 bases). The V end lost 1 base, the J end lost 0 bases, and 14 bases lay between the germline ends. The CDR3 contains 17 residues. Germline V gene data show CDR1 as MNHEY and CDR2 as SMNVEV (reference sequence). The DNA for the CDR3 is TGTGCCAGCAGTTTATTGGGTATAGCGGAAAGCACAGATACGCAGTATTTT. Amino acids: CASSLLGIAESTDTQYF.

The J gene is TRBJ2-3, the V gene TRBV21-1; TRBD2 is the table's D call and was not checked against the DNA. TRBV21-1 is an annotated pseudogene. This CDR3 comprises 21 residues. The CDR3 is CASSKPRRGDGLGRGPDTQYF. CDR3 bases: TGTGCCAGCAGCAAACCTCGGCGGGGAGACGGATTGGGACGAGGCCCAGATACGCAGTATTTT.

The chain employs TRBV15 and TRBJ2-1; 10 bases align to TRBD2. CDR1 and CDR2 from the germline V gene are LNHNV and YYDKDF (reference sequence). J was trimmed by 1 base and V by 5 bases; bases with no gene match: 8. This CDR3 is built from 17 residues. The CDR3 loop is CATSDDLAGGSYNEQFF. DNA of the CDR3: TGTGCCACCAGCGATGACTTAGCGGGGGGATCCTACAATGAGCAGTTCTTC.

The rearrangement joins TRBV7-9 to TRBJ2-3; D possibly uses TRBD1 or TRBD2 (5 bases each). This CDR3 has 15 residues. V was trimmed by 5 bases and J by 2 bases, leaving 14 bases between them. CDR1 is SEHNR and CDR2 is FQNEAQ in the germline V gene (reference sequence). CDR3: CASSAVGGPTDTQYF. For the CDR3, the DNA is TGTGCCAGCAGCGCTGTTGGGGGACCCACAGATACGCAGTATTTT. The full variable domain, completed using reference TRBV7-9 and TRBJ2-3, is DTGVSQNPRHKITKRGQNVTFRCDPISEHNRLYWYRQTLGQGPEFLTYFQNEAQLEKSRLLSDRFSAERPKGSFSTLEIQRTEQGDSAMYLCASSAVGGPTDTQYFGPGTRLTVL.